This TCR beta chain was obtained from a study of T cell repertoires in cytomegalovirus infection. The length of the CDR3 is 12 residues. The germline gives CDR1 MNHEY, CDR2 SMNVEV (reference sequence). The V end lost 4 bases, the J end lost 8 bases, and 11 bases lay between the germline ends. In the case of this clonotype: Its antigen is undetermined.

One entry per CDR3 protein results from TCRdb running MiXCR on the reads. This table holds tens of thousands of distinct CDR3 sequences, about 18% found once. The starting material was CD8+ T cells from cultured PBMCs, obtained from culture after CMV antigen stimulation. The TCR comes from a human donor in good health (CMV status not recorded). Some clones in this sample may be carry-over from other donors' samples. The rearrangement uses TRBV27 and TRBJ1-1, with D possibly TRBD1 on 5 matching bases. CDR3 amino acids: CASSWGGREAFF. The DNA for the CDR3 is TGTGCCAGCAGTTGGGGGGGTAGGGAAGCTTTCTTT.